The clone carrying this T cell receptor (beta chain) has just a few counts. The sample comes from a study of blood T cell repertoires in COVID-19. Study details: The study drew acute and convalescent COVID-19 samples from the United States, Italy and Spain.

Germline CDR1 MDHEN, CDR2 SYDVKM. Germline trimming cut 2 bases from V and 5 bases from J; bases unmatched to any gene: 12. This CDR3 has 20 amino acids. Authors' processing steps: Amplification with reference gene primers provided the estimates of nucleated cell counts. The protocol was immunoSEQ multiplex PCR, while the TCRdb copy is restricted to in-frame clones and leaves out a portion. The V and J calls and clone size come from that table; D and trimming were worked out from the DNA. The sample records some 250,000 clones, around 88% being singletons. The sequencing sample was made of peripheral blood. This receptor was obtained from a man older than 75 with acute or convalescent COVID-19. The chain employs TRBV28 and TRBJ2-2, with 15 bases lining up with TRBD2. CDR3 region: CASSLGAGLAGGPRTGELFF. Here the CDR3 DNA reads TGTGCCAGCAGTTTAGGGGCCGGACTAGCGGGAGGGCCTAGGACCGGGGAGCTGTTTTTT. The variable domain in full, completed from reference TRBV28 and TRBJ2-2, reads DVKVTQSSRYLVKRTGEKVFLECVQDMDHENMFWYRQDPGLGLRLIYFSYDVKMKEKGDIPEGYSVSREKKERFSLILESASTNQTSMYLCASSLGAGLAGGPRTGELFFGEGSRLTVL.